Included here is one T cell receptor (beta chain) sequence, with context. The antigen remains unidentified. The ends were cut back, 3 bases at V and 7 bases at J, with 18 bases in the middle. Germline CDR1 reads KGHSH; CDR2 reads LQKENI. This CDR3 is 16 amino acids long. This sample stems from a study of shared clonotypes between healthy human individuals. Study-wide findings and caveats: What naive subsets generally showed was a larger estimated richness than memory subsets showed.

Profiling relied on immunoSEQ multiplex PCR, and the TCRdb table lists in-frame clones only, not all of them. The data contain about 520,000 clones, 95% to 96% of them singletons. Healthy adults negative for HIV, lacking recent acute infections or vaccinations, served as donors. The rearrangement uses TRBV18 and TRBJ1-4, with D hard to call. The sample consisted of naive CD4+ T cells sorted from blood. Subset of the sample: CD45RA+ positively selected. The TCR was taken from a woman in her twenties or thirties in good health. The CDR3 region is CASSPQTGSNPEKLFF. The DNA of the CDR3 is TGTGCCAGCTCACCGCAGACCGGGAGTAACCCTGAAAAACTGTTTTTT.